These T cell receptor delta chains were read from a single sample in a study of fetal and pediatric gammadelta thymocytes. TCRdb re-called clones from the reads via CATT. The repertoire consists of 350 to 400 delta-chain clones, with 9.5% to 12% occurring once and the leading ten covering roughly 40%. Sequenced sample: non-Vgamma9Vdelta2 gamma-delta T cells from the thymus. The receptors come from a child who underwent cardiac surgery and was recorded as healthy. The conserved cysteine and the conserved F or W are not part of the CDR3 here. Fields, in order: V gene, J gene, CDR3 protein.

TRDV1,TRDJ1,ALGVGLQDYWGISKESYTDKLI
TRDV1,TRDJ1,ALGGLFSWGIRLYTDKLI
TRDV1,TRDJ3,ALGENGALGDTLSSWDTRQMF
TRDV1,TRDJ1,ALGETAPLDTDKLI
TRDV1,TRDJ2,ALGELGLPYWGTPGLAAQLF
TRDV1,TRDJ1,ALGEYCPPSSPGDRILI
TRDV3,TRDJ1,AFSTSAFGYGEWYTDKLI
TRDV2,TRDJ1,ACDKRGWGHTDKLI
TRDV1,TRDJ1,ALGELWLGDPDSFDKLI
TRDV1,TRDJ1,ALGEPTIGILGADKLI